A selection of T cell receptor beta chains follows, all from one sample in a study of T-cell reconstitution after alpha-beta-depleted transplantation in children. Via MiXCR, TCRdb re-called the PCR reads, giving one row per CDR3 protein. The data show about 640,000 distinct CDR3 sequences, approximately 12% seen once. The material was PBMCs, mostly from graft donor cells, obtained 360 days after TCRalphabeta/CD19-depleted stem cell transplant. The source of these receptors is a male patient between 10 and 17 years old who had a stem cell transplant for acute myeloid leukemia, so the T cells may come from the graft donor. Each CDR3 is given with its conserved first and last residue. D genes are given only for firm matches. A clone size is listed for some rows: how often the clone was seen (once, few, many), or a class if it is expanded.

length,size,V,D,J,CDR3,DNA
15,NA,TRBV7-2,NA,TRBJ2-7,CASTVWGLVSYEQYF,TGTGCCAGCACCGTTTGGGGACTCGTCTCCTACGAGCAGTACTTC
14,NA,TRBV5-1,TRBD2,TRBJ2-3,CASSFSGRKDTQYF,TGCGCCAGCAGCTTTAGCGGGAGGAAAGATACGCAGTATTTT
14,NA,TRBV6-2/TRBV6-3,TRBD2,TRBJ2-7,CASTRLADAYEQYF,TGTGCCAGCACTCGACTAGCGGATGCCTACGAGCAGTACTTC
12,NA,TRBV29-1,NA,TRBJ2-1,CSVEGVWGEQFF,TGCAGCGTTGAAGGTGTATGGGGTGAGCAGTTCTTC
14,NA,TRBV9,TRBD2,TRBJ2-7,CASSVASGTYEQYF,TGTGCCAGCAGCGTAGCCAGCGGGACCTACGAGCAGTACTTC
19,NA,TRBV5-1,TRBD2,TRBJ2-7,CASSFLGLAGGQSSYEQYF,TGCGCCAGCAGCTTCCTAGGACTAGCGGGAGGGCAAAGCTCCTACGAGCAGTACTTC
16,NA,TRBV12-3/TRBV12-4,NA,TRBJ2-2,CASSLFGLLNTGELFF,TGTGCCAGCAGTTTATTTGGGCTCCTAAACACCGGGGAGCTGTTTTTT
15,few,TRBV6-2/TRBV6-3,NA,TRBJ2-1,CASSYLGSSYNEQFF,TGTGCCAGCAGTTACTTGGGGAGCTCCTACAATGAGCAGTTCTTC
16,NA,TRBV12-3/TRBV12-4,TRBD2,TRBJ2-3,CASSLMSGGNTDTQYF,TGTGCCAGCAGTTTGATGTCGGGAGGGAACACAGATACGCAGTATTTT
19,many,TRBV4-3,TRBD2,TRBJ2-4,CASSFGGLAGGRGKNIQYF,TGCGCCAGCAGCTTTGGGGGACTAGCGGGAGGGCGAGGCAAAAACATTCAGTACTTC
9,NA,TRBV14,NA,TRBJ2-1,CVPSNEQFF,TGTGTACCTTCCAATGAGCAGTTCTTC
13,few,TRBV29-1,NA,TRBJ1-2,CSYRDALNYGYTF,TGCAGCTACCGGGACGCCCTTAACTATGGCTACACCTTC
13,NA,TRBV7-9,NA,TRBJ1-2,CASSDPGGNGYTF,TGTGCCAGCAGCGACCCAGGAGGGAATGGCTACACCTTC
12,NA,TRBV29-1,NA,TRBJ2-3,CSVEAFPDTQYF,TGCAGCGTTGAAGCTTTCCCAGATACGCAGTATTTT
15,NA,TRBV10-3,TRBD1,TRBJ2-1,CAIRPGDRSYNEQFF,TGTGCCATCAGGCCTGGGGACAGATCCTACAATGAGCAGTTCTTC
13,few,TRBV20-1,TRBD1,TRBJ2-3,CSAPWTGGDTQYF,TGCAGTGCTCCCTGGACAGGCGGAGATACGCAGTATTTT
20,few,TRBV28,TRBD1,TRBJ2-3,CASSPLWGYWDREFTDTQYF,TGTGCCAGCAGTCCCTTGTGGGGTTACTGGGACAGGGAATTCACAGATACGCAGTATTTT
14,NA,TRBV9,TRBD1,TRBJ2-2,CASSAGQKSGELFF,TGTGCCAGCAGCGCGGGACAGAAGTCCGGGGAGCTGTTTTTT
16,many,TRBV28,TRBD1,TRBJ2-5,CASRPPGQALQETQYF,TGTGCCAGCAGACCACCGGGACAGGCCTTGCAAGAGACCCAGTACTTC
16,NA,TRBV2,TRBD2,TRBJ2-2,CASRVTSGRITGELFF,TGTGCCAGCCGGGTTACTAGCGGGAGGATCACCGGGGAGCTGTTTTTT
16,NA,TRBV7-9,NA,TRBJ1-1,CASSLKTGTRNTEAFF,TGTGCCAGCAGCCTAAAGACCGGGACAAGGAACACTGAAGCTTTCTTT
16,few,TRBV12-3/TRBV12-4,NA,TRBJ1-1,CASSLALVDRSAEAFF,TGTGCCAGCAGTTTAGCGCTAGTTGACAGAAGCGCTGAAGCTTTCTTT
17,NA,TRBV7-8,TRBD2,TRBJ2-3,CASSTGTSATSTDTQYF,TGTGCCAGCAGCACCGGGACTAGCGCAACTAGCACAGATACGCAGTATTTT
14,many,TRBV11-2,NA,TRBJ2-7,CASSEDRFSYEQYF,TGTGCCAGCAGCGAGGACAGATTCTCCTACGAGCAGTACTTC
16,NA,TRBV5-5,NA,TRBJ2-7,CASSFKGERDSYEQYF,TGTGCCAGCAGCTTCAAGGGGGAGCGGGACTCCTACGAGCAGTACTTC
15,many,TRBV28,NA,TRBJ2-1,CASIISSSSYNEQFF,TGTGCCAGCATAATCAGTTCCAGCTCCTACAATGAGCAGTTCTTC
17,many,TRBV12-3/TRBV12-4,TRBD2,TRBJ2-5,CASSFRAGTTSEETQYF,TGTGCCAGCAGTTTCAGGGCCGGGACTACCAGTGAAGAGACCCAGTACTTC
15,many,TRBV2,NA,TRBJ2-7,CASSEDYLDVYEQYF,TGTGCCAGCAGTGAGGACTACCTAGACGTTTACGAGCAGTACTTC
15,few,TRBV6-5,NA,TRBJ1-1,CASSYRLGGSTEAFF,TGTGCCAGCAGTTACCGGTTAGGGGGGAGCACTGAAGCTTTCTTT
15,many,TRBV28,TRBD1,TRBJ2-2,CASSSHRGDTGELFF,TGTGCCAGCAGTTCGCACAGGGGTGACACCGGGGAGCTGTTTTTT
12,NA,TRBV29-1,TRBD1,TRBJ2-5,CSVAEGAETQYF,TGCAGCGTTGCCGAGGGGGCGGAGACCCAGTACTTC
16,few,TRBV19,TRBD1,TRBJ2-7,CASRRGTGSPYYEQYF,TGTGCCAGTAGAAGGGGGACAGGGTCCCCTTACTACGAGCAGTACTTC
15,NA,TRBV29-1,TRBD2,TRBJ2-4,CSVEGTSVSKNIQYF,TGCAGCGTTGAAGGGACTAGCGTTAGCAAAAACATTCAGTACTTC
13,NA,TRBV14,NA,TRBJ1-2,CASSQRTFYGYTF,TGTGCCAGCAGCCAGAGGACGTTCTATGGCTACACCTTC
13,NA,TRBV9,NA,TRBJ2-5,CASSVELQGTQYF,TGTGCCAGCAGCGTAGAACTCCAGGGGACCCAGTACTTC
16,many,TRBV4-3,TRBD2,TRBJ2-3,CASSQDRDSGRDTQYF,TGCGCCAGCAGCCAAGATCGTGATAGCGGGAGGGATACGCAGTATTTT
18,few,TRBV27,NA,TRBJ2-7,CASSFLAPGGSGHYEQYF,TGTGCCAGCAGCTTTTTAGCCCCGGGTGGTAGCGGACACTACGAGCAGTACTTC
14,NA,TRBV7-9,NA,TRBJ1-4,CASSPPRRNEKLFF,TGTGCCAGCAGCCCACCTCGAAGGAATGAAAAACTGTTTTTT
12,many,TRBV5-1,TRBD1,TRBJ1-2,CASSPTGVGYTF,TGCGCCAGCAGCCCGACAGGGGTAGGCTACACCTTC
17,NA,TRBV24-1,NA,TRBJ2-1,CATRDSSGVSSYNEQFF,TGTGCCACTAGAGACTCATCTGGGGTAAGCTCCTACAATGAGCAGTTCTTC
17,medium-sized,TRBV10-3,TRBD1,TRBJ2-7,CAISESDFWDRGHEQYF,TGTGCCATCAGTGAGTCAGATTTTTGGGACAGGGGCCACGAGCAGTACTTC
17,NA,TRBV7-3,TRBD2,TRBJ2-2,CASSLKPRLAETGELFF,TGTGCCAGCAGCTTAAAGCCCCGTCTAGCGGAGACCGGGGAGCTGTTTTTT
15,few,TRBV6-5,NA,TRBJ2-7,CASSYGAVPSYEQYF,TGTGCCAGCAGTTACGGCGCGGTCCCTTCCTACGAGCAGTACTTC